This entry concerns a single T cell receptor beta chain. Antigen specificity is unknown. This specimen comes from a study of shared clonotypes between healthy human individuals. Study-wide results and caveats: Generation probabilities were higher for clonotypes shared across all four sorted-subset donors than for unshared ones.

The repertoire was sequenced with immunoSEQ multiplex PCR; TCRdb's copy has only in-frame clones and lacks some. The data show about 1,500,000 clones, with approximately 97% seen just once and 0.95% to 1.5% held by the top ten. The sequencing input was naive CD4+ T cells sorted from blood. Noted subset: CD45RA+ positively selected. The sequence was collected from a man in his thirties or forties in good health.

As DNA, the CDR3 is TGTGCCAGCAGTTTCTCGGACAGGGAGGGGGGTGAGCAGTTCTTC. Its protein product is CASSFSDREGGEQFF. The genes are TRBV27 and TRBJ2-1; D is possibly TRBD1 (8 bases). The CDR3 loop spans 15 amino acids. V lost 3 bases to trimming and J lost 9 bases, with 18 bases between them. The germline V gene encodes CDR1 MNHEY and CDR2 SMNVEV (reference sequence).